Sequencing of this T cell receptor beta chain was carried out in a study of blood T cell repertoires in COVID-19. As for the study in general: COVID-19 samples, acute and convalescent, were from the United States, Italy and Spain. T cells, B-cell-depleted T cells, or PBMCs provided the cDNA or gDNA that served as material.

Profiled with immunoSEQ multiplex PCR; TCRdb holds only in-frame clones, not every one. The sample gives about 210,000 clones, 65% to 90% of which show up once; 5% to 6.5% is in the top ten. The CDR3 runs 15 residues. CDR1 PRHDT and CDR2 FYEKMQ come from the germline V gene (reference sequence). V lost 5 bases, J lost 1 base, and 3 bases stayed unmatched. V is TRBV13 and J is TRBJ2-3; 10 bases fit TRBD2. Sequenced sample: peripheral blood. The source of this sequence is a man aged 45-65 years with COVID-19, enrolled during active disease. CDR3 in DNA: TGTGCCAGCAGCCCTCTAGCGGGGGGCACAGATACGCAGTATTTT. It translates to CASSPLAGGTDTQYF. Complete variable domain (other parts from reference TRBV13 and TRBJ2-3): AAGVIQSPRHLIKEKRETATLKCYPIPRHDTVYWYQQGPGQDPQFLISFYEKMQSDKGSIPDRFSAQQFSDYHSELNMSSLELGDSALYFCASSPLAGGTDTQYFGPGTRLTVL.